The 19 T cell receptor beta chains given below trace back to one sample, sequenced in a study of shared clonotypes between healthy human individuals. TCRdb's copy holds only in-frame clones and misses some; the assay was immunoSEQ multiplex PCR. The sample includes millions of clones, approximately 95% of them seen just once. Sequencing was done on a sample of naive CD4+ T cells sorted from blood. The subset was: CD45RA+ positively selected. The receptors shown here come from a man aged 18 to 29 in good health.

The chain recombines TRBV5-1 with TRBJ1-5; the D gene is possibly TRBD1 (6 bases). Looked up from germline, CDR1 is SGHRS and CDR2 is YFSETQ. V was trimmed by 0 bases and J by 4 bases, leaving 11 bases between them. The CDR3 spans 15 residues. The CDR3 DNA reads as TGCGCCAGCAGCTTGGCAGGGGTCTGGAATCAGCCCCAGCATTTT. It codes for CASSLAGVWNQPQHF.

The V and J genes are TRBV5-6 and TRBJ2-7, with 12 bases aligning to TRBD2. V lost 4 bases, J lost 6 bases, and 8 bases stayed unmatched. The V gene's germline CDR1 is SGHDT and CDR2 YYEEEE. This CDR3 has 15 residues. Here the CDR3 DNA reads TGTGCCAGCAGCAACCTAGCGGGGGGGTCTGGCGAGCAGTACTTC. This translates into CASSNLAGGSGEQYF.

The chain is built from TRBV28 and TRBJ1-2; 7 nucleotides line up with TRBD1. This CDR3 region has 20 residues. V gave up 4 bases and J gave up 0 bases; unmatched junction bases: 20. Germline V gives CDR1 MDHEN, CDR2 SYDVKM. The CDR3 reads CASSSGRRFGTALSNYGYTF. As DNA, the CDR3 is TGTGCCAGCAGTTCAGGGCGTCGCTTTGGGACAGCACTTTCTAACTATGGCTACACCTTC.

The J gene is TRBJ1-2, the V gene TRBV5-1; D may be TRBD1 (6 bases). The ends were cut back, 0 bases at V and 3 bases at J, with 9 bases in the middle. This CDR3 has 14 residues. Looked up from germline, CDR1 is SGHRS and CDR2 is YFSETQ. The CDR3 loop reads CASSLGQDHYGYTF. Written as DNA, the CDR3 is TGCGCCAGCAGCTTGGGACAGGACCACTATGGCTACACCTTC.

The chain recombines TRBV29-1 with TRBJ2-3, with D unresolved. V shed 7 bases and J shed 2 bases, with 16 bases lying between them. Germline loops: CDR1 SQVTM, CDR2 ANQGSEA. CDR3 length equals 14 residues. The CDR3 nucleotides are TGCAGCGCCCAGACCGGTACTTTCACAGATACGCAGTATTTT. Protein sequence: CSAQTGTFTDTQYF.

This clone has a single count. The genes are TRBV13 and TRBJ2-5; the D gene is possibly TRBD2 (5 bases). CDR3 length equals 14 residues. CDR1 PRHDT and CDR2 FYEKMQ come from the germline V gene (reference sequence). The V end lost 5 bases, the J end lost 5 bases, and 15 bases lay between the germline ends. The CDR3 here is CASSVRSVAETQYF. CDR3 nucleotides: TGTGCCAGCAGCGTACGGTCCGTAGCGGAGACCCAGTACTTC.

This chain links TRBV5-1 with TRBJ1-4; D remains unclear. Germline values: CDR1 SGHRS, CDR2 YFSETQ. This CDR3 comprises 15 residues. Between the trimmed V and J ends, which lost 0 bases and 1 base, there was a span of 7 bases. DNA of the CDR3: TGCGCCAGCAGCTTGGTTTGGGGAACTAATGAAAAACTGTTTTTT. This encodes CASSLVWGTNEKLFF.

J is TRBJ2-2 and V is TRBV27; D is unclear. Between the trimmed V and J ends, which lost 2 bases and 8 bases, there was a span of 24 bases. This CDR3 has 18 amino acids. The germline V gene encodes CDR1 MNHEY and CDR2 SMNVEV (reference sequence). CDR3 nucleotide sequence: TGTGCCAGCAGTTTAATTCCCCTTGGGGTAGGGCGAATAGGGGAGCTGTTTTTT. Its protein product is CASSLIPLGVGRIGELFF.

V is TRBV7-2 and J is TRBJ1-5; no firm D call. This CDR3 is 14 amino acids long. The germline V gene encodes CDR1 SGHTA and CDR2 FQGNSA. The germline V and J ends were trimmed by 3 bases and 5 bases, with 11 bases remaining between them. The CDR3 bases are TGTGCCAGCAGCTTCCCCGAAGGGCATCAGCCCCAGCATTTT. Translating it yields CASSFPEGHQPQHF.

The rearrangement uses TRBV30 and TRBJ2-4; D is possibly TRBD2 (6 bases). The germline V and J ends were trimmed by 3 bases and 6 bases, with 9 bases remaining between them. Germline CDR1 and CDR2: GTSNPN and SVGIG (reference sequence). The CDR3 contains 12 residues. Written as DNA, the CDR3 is TGTGCCTGGAGCGGTAGCGGAAACATTCAGTACTTC. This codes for CAWSGSGNIQYF.

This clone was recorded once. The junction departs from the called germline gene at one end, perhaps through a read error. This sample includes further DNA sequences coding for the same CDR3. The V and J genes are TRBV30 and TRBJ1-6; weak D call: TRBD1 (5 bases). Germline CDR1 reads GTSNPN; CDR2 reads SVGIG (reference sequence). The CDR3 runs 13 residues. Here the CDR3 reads CAWMAGDNSPLHF. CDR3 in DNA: TGCGCCTGGATGGCGGGGGATAATTCACCCCTCCACTTT. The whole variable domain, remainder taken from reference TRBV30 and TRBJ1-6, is SQTIHQWPATLVQPVGSPLSLECTVEGTSNPNLYWYRQAAGRGLQLLFYSVGIGQISSEVPQNLSASRPQDRQFILSSKKLLLSDSGFYLCAWMAGDNSPLHFGNGTRLTVT.

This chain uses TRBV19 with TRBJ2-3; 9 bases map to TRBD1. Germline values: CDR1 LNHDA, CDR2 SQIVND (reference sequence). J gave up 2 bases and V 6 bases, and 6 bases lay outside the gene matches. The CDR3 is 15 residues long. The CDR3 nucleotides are TGTGCCAGTAGCGAGGGACAGGGAATCACAGATACGCAGTATTTT. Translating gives CASSEGQGITDTQYF.

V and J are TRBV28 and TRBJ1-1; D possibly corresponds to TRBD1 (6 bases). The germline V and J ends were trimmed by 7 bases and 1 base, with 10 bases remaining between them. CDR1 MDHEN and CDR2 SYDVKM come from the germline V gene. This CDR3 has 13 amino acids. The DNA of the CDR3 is TGTGCCAGCAATCTCAGGGGGAACACTGAAGCTTTCTTT. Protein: CASNLRGNTEAFF.

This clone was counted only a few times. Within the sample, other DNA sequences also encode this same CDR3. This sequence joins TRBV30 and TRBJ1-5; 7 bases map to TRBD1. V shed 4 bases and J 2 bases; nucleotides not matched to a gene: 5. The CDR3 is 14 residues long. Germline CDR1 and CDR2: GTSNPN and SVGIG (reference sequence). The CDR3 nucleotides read TGTGCCTGGACAGGGCAGGGGGGCAATCAGCCCCAGCATTTT. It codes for CAWTGQGGNQPQHF.

CDR3 residues: CASSLRELSPLHF. Here the CDR3 DNA reads TGTGCCAGTAGCCTCCGGGAACTCTCACCCCTCCACTTT. The rearrangement joins TRBV19 to TRBJ1-6; no definite D call. Germline CDR1 LNHDA, CDR2 SQIVND (reference sequence). Trimming took 6 bases from V and 10 from J, leaving 13 bases between them. The CDR3 is 13 residues long. Full variable domain (missing parts from reference TRBV19 and TRBJ1-6): DGGITQSPKYLFRKEGQNVTLSCEQNLNHDAMYWYRQDPGQGLRLIYYSQIVNDFQKGDIAEGYSVSREKKESFPLTVTSAQKNPTAFYLCASSLRELSPLHFGNGTRLTVT.

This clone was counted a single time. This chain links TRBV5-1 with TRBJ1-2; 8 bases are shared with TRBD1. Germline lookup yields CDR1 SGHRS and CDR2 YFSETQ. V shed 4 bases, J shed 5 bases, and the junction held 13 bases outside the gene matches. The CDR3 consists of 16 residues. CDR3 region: CASSPIAGTGEYGYTF. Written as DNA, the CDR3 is TGCGCCAGCAGCCCTATAGCCGGGACAGGAGAATATGGCTACACCTTC.

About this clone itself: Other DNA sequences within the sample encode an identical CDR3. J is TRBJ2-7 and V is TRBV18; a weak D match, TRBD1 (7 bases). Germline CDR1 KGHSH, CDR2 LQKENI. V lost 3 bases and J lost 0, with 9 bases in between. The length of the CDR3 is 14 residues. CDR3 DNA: TGTGCCAGCTCACCTCAGGGGGGCTCCTACGAGCAGTACTTC. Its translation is CASSPQGGSYEQYF.

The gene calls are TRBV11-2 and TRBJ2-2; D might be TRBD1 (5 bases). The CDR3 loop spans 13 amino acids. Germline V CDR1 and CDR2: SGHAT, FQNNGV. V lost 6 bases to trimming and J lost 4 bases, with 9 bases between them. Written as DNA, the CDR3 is TGTGCCAGCAGGGGGCTAGGCACCGGGGAGCTGTTTTTT. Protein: CASRGLGTGELFF.

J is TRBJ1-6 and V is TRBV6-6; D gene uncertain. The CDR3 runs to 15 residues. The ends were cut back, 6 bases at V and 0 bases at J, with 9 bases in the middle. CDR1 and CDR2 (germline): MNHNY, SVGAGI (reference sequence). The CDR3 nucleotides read TGTGCCAGCAGCGAGGGAAGCTCCTATAATTCACCCCTCCACTTT. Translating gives CASSEGSSYNSPLHF.